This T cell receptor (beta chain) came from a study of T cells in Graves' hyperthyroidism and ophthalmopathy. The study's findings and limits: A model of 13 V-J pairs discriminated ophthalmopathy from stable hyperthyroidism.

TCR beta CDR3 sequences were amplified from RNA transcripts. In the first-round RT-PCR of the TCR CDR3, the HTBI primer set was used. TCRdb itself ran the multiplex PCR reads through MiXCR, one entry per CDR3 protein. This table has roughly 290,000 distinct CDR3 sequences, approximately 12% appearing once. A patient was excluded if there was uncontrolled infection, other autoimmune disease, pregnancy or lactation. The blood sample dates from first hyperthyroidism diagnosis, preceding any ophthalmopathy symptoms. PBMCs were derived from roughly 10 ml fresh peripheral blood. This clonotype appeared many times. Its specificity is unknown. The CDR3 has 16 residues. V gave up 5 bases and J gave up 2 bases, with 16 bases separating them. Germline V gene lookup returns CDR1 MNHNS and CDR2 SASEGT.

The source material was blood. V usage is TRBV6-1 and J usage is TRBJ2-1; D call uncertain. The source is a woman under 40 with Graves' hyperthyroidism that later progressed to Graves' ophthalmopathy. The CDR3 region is CASSLTSPPAYNEQFF. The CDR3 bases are TGTGCCAGCAGTCTGACCTCCCCACCCGCCTACAATGAGCAGTTCTTC.